These 18 T cell receptor beta chains were all obtained from the same sample, sequenced in a study of brain T cells in children with intractable seizures. This table comes from immunoSEQ multiplex PCR, and its TCRdb copy is limited to in-frame clones, with some not included. The data hold under 150,000 clones, with around 94% observed a single time. The specimen comprised peripheral blood, sampled at surgery. The receptors originated from a boy younger than two with hemimegalencephaly and intractable seizures.

CDR3 coding DNA: TGTGCCAGCACCCTCAGGGGCCCTTGGTATTTT. It translates to CASTLRGPWYF. This rearrangement joins TRBV28 to TRBJ2-3; TRBD1 might be the D (6 bases). The germline CDR1 and CDR2 sequences are MDHEN and SYDVKM. The CDR3 consists of 11 residues. Trimming shortened V by 7 bases and J by 14 bases, and 16 bases separated the two germline ends.

This sequence joins TRBV7-7 and TRBJ2-7, with TRBD2 matching 15 bases. This CDR3 has 15 residues. Germline-derived CDR1 and CDR2 are SSHAT and FNYEAQ (reference sequence). The V and J ends lost 10 bases and 0 bases, in that order; junction bases with no gene match: 4. Here the CDR3 reads CAKGLAGGNSYEQYF. The CDR3 DNA follows: TGTGCCAAGGGACTAGCGGGAGGTAACTCCTACGAGCAGTACTTC.

This sequence joins TRBV18 and TRBJ2-7, with D possibly TRBD1 on 5 matching bases. CDR1 is KGHSH, CDR2 LQKENI, per germline. Trimming took off 5 bases at V and 6 bases at J, with 14 bases between the two ends. The CDR3 length is 13 residues. Here the CDR3 reads CASSGVGVGEQYF. The CDR3 DNA is TGTGCCAGCTCAGGGGTAGGGGTCGGCGAGCAGTACTTC.

The V and J genes are TRBV14 and TRBJ2-3; 8 positions agree with TRBD2. After removal of 1 base from V and 9 bases from J, the junction contained 12 bases not matched to a gene. The CDR3 consists of 16 residues. Per the germline V gene, CDR1 is SGHDN and CDR2 is FVKESK. The CDR3 bases are TGTGCCAGCAGCCAAGGACCGGGACTAGGGGTAGACACGCAGTATTTT. Protein sequence: CASSQGPGLGVDTQYF.

This sequence joins TRBV28 and TRBJ1-6, with D hard to call. V was cut by 6 bases and J by 4 bases, with 10 bases left in between. The germline gives CDR1 MDHEN, CDR2 SYDVKM. This CDR3 spans 14 amino acids. Here the CDR3 reads CASSPRRYNSPLHF. Here the CDR3 DNA reads TGTGCCAGCAGCCCCCGACGGTATAATTCACCCCTCCACTTT.

The chain recombines TRBV6-5 with TRBJ1-3, with D perhaps TRBD1 (5 bases). The ends were cut back, 6 bases at V and 0 bases at J, with 9 bases in the middle. Germline CDR1 is MNHEY and CDR2 is SVGAGI. The CDR3 length is 14 residues. The CDR3 reads CASRRGLSGNTIYF. The CDR3 DNA follows: TGTGCCAGCAGAAGGGGACTCTCTGGAAACACCATATATTTT.

This chain joins TRBV19 and TRBJ1-5; perhaps TRBD1 as D (6 bases). Germline V gene sequence: CDR1 LNHDA, CDR2 SQIVND (reference sequence). Between the trimmed V and J ends, which lost 3 bases and 0 bases, there was a span of 15 bases. The CDR3 has 17 amino acids. This CDR3 reads CASSIGWGRYSNQPQHF. CDR3 nucleotides: TGTGCCAGTAGTATTGGGTGGGGGCGATATAGCAATCAGCCCCAGCATTTT.

The chain links TRBV3-1 (or the pseudogene TRBV3-2) to TRBJ2-3, with 11 bases fitting TRBD2. The CDR3 is 16 amino acids. Trimming cost V 0 bases and J 3 bases; bases outside gene matches: 2. Germline CDR1 is LGHDT and CDR2 is YNNKEL (reference sequence). The CDR3 spells CASSQDASGRTDTQYF. The CDR3 DNA is TGTGCCAGCAGCCAAGATGCTAGCGGGAGGACAGATACGCAGTATTTT.

V usage is TRBV11-3 and J usage is TRBJ2-1; no clear D gene. CDR1 and CDR2 (germline): SGHNT, YENEEA. V lost 2 bases, J lost 10 bases, and 6 bases lay in between. The CDR3 sequence is 11 residues long. CDR3 nucleotide sequence: TGTGCCAGCAGCTTAAAGACAGAGCAGTTCTTC. Encoded protein: CASSLKTEQFF. The variable domain in full, completed from reference TRBV11-3 and TRBJ2-1, reads EAGVVQSPRYKIIEKKQPVAFWCNPISGHNTLYWYLQNLGQGPELLIRYENEEAVDDSQLPKDRFSAERLKGVDSTLKIQPAELGDSAVYLCASSLKTEQFFGPGTRLTVL.

This clone was picked up a small number of times. The chain uses TRBV6-1 and TRBJ2-2, with 7 positions matching TRBD1. Unmatched junction bases numbered 4, after V lost 1 base and J lost 2 bases. This CDR3 region has 16 residues. Germline V lookup: CDR1 MNHNS, CDR2 SASEGT. Here the CDR3 reads CASSEGGQVNTGELFF. The CDR3 region has the DNA TGTGCCAGCAGTGAAGGAGGACAGGTTAACACCGGGGAGCTGTTTTTT.

The chain couples TRBV28 to TRBJ2-2, with unresolved D. The CDR3 loop spans 14 amino acids. V was clipped by 6 bases and J by 0 bases, with 8 bases between them. Germline V gene data show CDR1 as MDHEN and CDR2 as SYDVKM. The CDR3 nucleotides read TGTGCCAGCAGCCCTGGGTCGAACACCGGGGAGCTGTTTTTT. Its translation: CASSPGSNTGELFF.

The chain couples TRBV5-6 to TRBJ1-4; D gene ambiguous. V shed 0 bases and J shed 2 bases, with 5 bases lying between them. Germline lookup yields CDR1 SGHDT and CDR2 YYEEEE. This CDR3 contains 14 residues. Written as DNA, the CDR3 is TGTGCCAGCAGCTTGGGGCCGACTAATGAAAAACTGTTTTTT. Residues: CASSLGPTNEKLFF.

This chain joins TRBV7-6 and TRBJ1-5; 9 positions agree with TRBD1. Trimming removed 5 bases from V and 11 bases from J; junction bases left unmatched: 13. This CDR3 has 15 residues. Germline CDR1 SGHVS, CDR2 FNYEAQ. The CDR3 DNA sequence: TGTGCCAGCAGCGGTGGGGACAGGGAATTTCGAGCCCAGCATTTT. This sequence encodes CASSGGDREFRAQHF.

The chain employs TRBV7-6 and TRBJ1-1; D is ambiguous. Germline lookup yields CDR1 SGHVS and CDR2 FNYEAQ. This CDR3 region has 15 residues. Trimming took 5 bases from V and 0 from J, leaving 13 bases between them. The DNA for the CDR3 is TGTGCCAGCAGCGCAGAGGCGGGTTTGAACACTGAAGCTTTCTTT. It specifies CASSAEAGLNTEAFF.

This chain joins TRBV5-5 and TRBJ2-7; 8 nucleotides match TRBD1. Germline lookup yields CDR1 SGHKS and CDR2 YYEKEE (reference sequence). The CDR3 extends over 15 amino acids. J gave up 0 bases and V 4 bases, and 6 bases lay outside the gene matches. The CDR3 is CASSPGTGNSYEQYF. The CDR3 region has the DNA TGTGCCAGCAGCCCCGGGACAGGAAACTCCTACGAGCAGTACTTC.

The V gene is TRBV5-1, the J gene TRBJ2-1, with D tentatively TRBD2 (5 bases). Germline V gives CDR1 SGHRS, CDR2 YFSETQ. The length of the CDR3 is 18 residues. Trimming removed 3 bases from V and 0 bases from J, with 19 bases in between. The CDR3 DNA is TGCGCCAGCAGCTCCCAGCGGCCGGACCTTTACTCCTACAATGAGCAGTTCTTC. Translated, it gives CASSSQRPDLYSYNEQFF.

This sequence joins TRBV27 and TRBJ2-1; 8 bases agree with TRBD2. Germline V CDR1 and CDR2: MNHEY, SMNVEV (reference sequence). The CDR3 sequence is 17 residues long. V lost 2 bases, J lost 6 bases, and 12 bases stayed unmatched. The chain's CDR3 is CASSLRSGNPRINEQFF. The CDR3 region has the DNA TGTGCCAGCAGTTTACGTAGCGGGAACCCGAGAATCAATGAGCAGTTCTTC.

The chain joins TRBV7-3 to TRBJ2-6, with 10 bases that match TRBD2. The CDR3 sequence is 17 residues long. The V gene end was trimmed by 5 bases and the J gene end by 2 bases; junction bases not matched to a gene: 6. CDR1 and CDR2 (germline): SGHTA, FQGTGA. CDR3 DNA sequence: TGTGCCAGCAGCAGAGCGGGAGGGCCTCCTGGGGCCAACGTCCTGACTTTC. Protein: CASSRAGGPPGANVLTF. Together with reference TRBV7-3 and TRBJ2-6, the CDR3 gives the full variable domain: GAGVSQTPSNKVTEKGKYVELRCDPISGHTALYWYRQSLGQGPEFLIYFQGTGAADDSGLPNDRFFAVRPEGSVSTLKIQRTERGDSAVYLCASSRAGGPPGANVLTFGAGSRLTVL.